The rows below give T cell receptor beta chains drawn from one sample of a study of shared clonotypes between healthy human individuals. Repertoires were generated with immunoSEQ multiplex PCR, while TCRdb's copy carries only in-frame clones and drops some. The repertoire includes about 1.1 million clones, around three quarters of them detected once, and about 0.94% sits in the top ten. The sample was memory CD4+ T cells from PBMCs. The receptors stem from a man aged 18-30 years in good health. Some clones in this sample may be carry-over from other donors' samples. Each CDR3 is given with its conserved first and last residue. The order of the fields is D gene, clone size, V gene, J gene, CDR3 DNA, CDR3 protein. The D gene is left open where the match is weak. Not all rows give a size; the values are once, few, many and, for expanded clones, a class.

d_gene: NA; abundance: NA; v_gene: TRBV5-6; j_gene: TRBJ2-3; CDR3nt: TGTGCCAGCAGCTTTGGATCTAGCACAGATACGCAGTATTTT; CDR3aa: CASSFGSSTDTQYF
d_gene: NA; abundance: NA; v_gene: TRBV5-1; j_gene: TRBJ2-6; CDR3nt: TGCGCCAGCAGCCCTGTATCTGGGGCCAACGTCCTGACTTTC; CDR3aa: CASSPVSGANVLTF
d_gene: TRBD1; abundance: NA; v_gene: TRBV9; j_gene: TRBJ2-7; CDR3nt: TGTGCCAGCAGCGTAGAAGACAGGGAAGAGCAGTACTTC; CDR3aa: CASSVEDREEQYF
d_gene: TRBD2; abundance: many; v_gene: TRBV29-1; j_gene: TRBJ2-3; CDR3nt: TGCAGCGTTGAAGGGTTTCCGGGAGGCTACACAGATACGCAGTATTTT; CDR3aa: CSVEGFPGGYTDTQYF
d_gene: NA; abundance: once; v_gene: TRBV29-1; j_gene: TRBJ2-5; CDR3nt: TGCAGCGCACGGAGGGAAGAGACCCAGTACTTC; CDR3aa: CSARREETQYF
d_gene: TRBD1; abundance: few; v_gene: TRBV2; j_gene: TRBJ1-2; CDR3nt: TGTGCCAGCTGCATGACAGGGGCTGGCTACACCTTC; CDR3aa: CASCMTGAGYTF
d_gene: NA; abundance: few; v_gene: TRBV14; j_gene: TRBJ1-1; CDR3nt: TGTGCCAGCAGCCGAGAGGGTGGGTACACTGAAGCTTTCTTT; CDR3aa: CASSREGGYTEAFF
d_gene: NA; abundance: once; v_gene: TRBV2; j_gene: TRBJ1-1; CDR3nt: TGTGCCAGCAGACGGACAGCGGAGGGGACTGAAGCTTTCTTT; CDR3aa: CASRRTAEGTEAFF
d_gene: TRBD1; abundance: NA; v_gene: TRBV6-6; j_gene: TRBJ1-5; CDR3nt: TGTGCCAGCGCAGCAGGGGGCATTAATCAGCCCCAGCATTTT; CDR3aa: CASAAGGINQPQHF
d_gene: TRBD2; abundance: NA; v_gene: TRBV11-2; j_gene: TRBJ2-7; CDR3nt: TGTGCCAGCAGCTCGATCTACCTAGCGGGAGGTTACTACGAGCAGTACTTC; CDR3aa: CASSSIYLAGGYYEQYF
d_gene: TRBD1; abundance: NA; v_gene: TRBV27; j_gene: TRBJ2-1; CDR3nt: TGTGCCAGCAGGCCGACAGGGGGCTTGCAGTTCTTC; CDR3aa: CASRPTGGLQFF
d_gene: TRBD1; abundance: NA; v_gene: TRBV28; j_gene: TRBJ1-5; CDR3nt: TGTGCCACCAGGGGGGCGGACGCCCAGTCCCAGCATTTT; CDR3aa: CATRGADAQSQHF
d_gene: NA; abundance: NA; v_gene: TRBV5-4; j_gene: TRBJ1-2; CDR3nt: TGTGCCAGCAGCCCAAGACTAAATAACTATGGCTACACCTTC; CDR3aa: CASSPRLNNYGYTF
d_gene: NA; abundance: NA; v_gene: TRBV23-1; j_gene: TRBJ1-1; CDR3nt: TGCGCCAGCAGTCAGGTGACCCCCCCTGAAGCTTTCTTT; CDR3aa: CASSQVTPPEAFF
d_gene: NA; abundance: NA; v_gene: TRBV2; j_gene: TRBJ1-5; CDR3nt: TGTGCCAGCAGTTTAGGGGTTTACCAGCCCCAGCATTTT; CDR3aa: CASSLGVYQPQHF
d_gene: NA; abundance: NA; v_gene: TRBV7-6; j_gene: TRBJ1-4; CDR3nt: TGTGCCAGCAGCTTAGTTGAGGGGCAACGGGCCTTTGAAAAACTGTTTTTT; CDR3aa: CASSLVEGQRAFEKLFF
d_gene: NA; abundance: NA; v_gene: TRBV28; j_gene: TRBJ1-1; CDR3nt: TGTGCCAGCAGACCCCCCGGCAGGCAGAACACTGAAGCTTTCTTT; CDR3aa: CASRPPGRQNTEAFF
d_gene: TRBD1; abundance: NA; v_gene: TRBV7-9; j_gene: TRBJ1-4; CDR3nt: TGTGCCAGCAGTCATATGGGGGACAGGGGGGAAAAACTGTTTTTT; CDR3aa: CASSHMGDRGEKLFF
d_gene: NA; abundance: NA; v_gene: TRBV28; j_gene: TRBJ2-4; CDR3nt: TGTGCCAGCAGTTTCACAAGGGGGAAAAACATTCAGTACTTC; CDR3aa: CASSFTRGKNIQYF
d_gene: TRBD1; abundance: NA; v_gene: TRBV30; j_gene: TRBJ1-6; CDR3nt: TGTGCCTGGAGGACCGGGACAGGGTATAATTCACCCCTCCACTTT; CDR3aa: CAWRTGTGYNSPLHF
d_gene: NA; abundance: NA; v_gene: TRBV19; j_gene: TRBJ2-7; CDR3nt: TGTGCCAGTAGTTCTTGGGCCGTGTCCTACGAGCAGTACTTC; CDR3aa: CASSSWAVSYEQYF
d_gene: NA; abundance: NA; v_gene: TRBV11-1; j_gene: TRBJ2-3; CDR3nt: TGTGCCAGCAGCAACATAGCGGCCACAGATACGCAGTATTTT; CDR3aa: CASSNIAATDTQYF
d_gene: NA; abundance: NA; v_gene: TRBV15; j_gene: TRBJ1-2; CDR3nt: TGTGCCACCAGCAGAGATAACCGTCGACCCGAGGGCTACACCTTC; CDR3aa: CATSRDNRRPEGYTF
d_gene: NA; abundance: NA; v_gene: TRBV28; j_gene: TRBJ2-7; CDR3nt: TGTGCCACGGAGAGCGGAAACAGGCGGCTGGGGGAGCAGTACTTC; CDR3aa: CATESGNRRLGEQYF
d_gene: TRBD1; abundance: NA; v_gene: TRBV5-1; j_gene: TRBJ1-1; CDR3nt: TGCGCCAGCAGCCTACGACAGGGGGGCTTGAACACTGAAGCTTTCTTT; CDR3aa: CASSLRQGGLNTEAFF
d_gene: NA; abundance: NA; v_gene: TRBV27; j_gene: TRBJ2-1; CDR3nt: TGTGCCAGCAGTAACCCCGGGGCCCACAATGAGCAGTTCTTC; CDR3aa: CASSNPGAHNEQFF
d_gene: NA; abundance: NA; v_gene: TRBV7-9; j_gene: TRBJ1-2; CDR3nt: TGTGCCAGCAGCTTCAACAGAGCCTATGGCTACACCTTC; CDR3aa: CASSFNRAYGYTF
d_gene: NA; abundance: NA; v_gene: TRBV4-3; j_gene: TRBJ2-7; CDR3nt: TGCGCCAGCAGCCAAGATCTGCAACCTTCCTACGAGCAGTACTTC; CDR3aa: CASSQDLQPSYEQYF
d_gene: NA; abundance: NA; v_gene: TRBV19; j_gene: TRBJ1-2; CDR3nt: TGTGCCAGTAGTATCTCGCAGTACGACTATGGCTACACCTTC; CDR3aa: CASSISQYDYGYTF
d_gene: NA; abundance: NA; v_gene: TRBV28; j_gene: TRBJ1-1; CDR3nt: TGTGCCAGCAGTTTAATGGTGAACACTGAAGCTTTCTTT; CDR3aa: CASSLMVNTEAFF
d_gene: NA; abundance: few; v_gene: TRBV25-1; j_gene: TRBJ2-2; CDR3nt: TGTGCCAGCAGTGAGGCAAGGGCGAACACCGGGGAGCTGTTTTTT; CDR3aa: CASSEARANTGELFF
d_gene: NA; abundance: NA; v_gene: TRBV7-2; j_gene: TRBJ2-5; CDR3nt: TGTGCCAGCAGCTCAACCGCCCGACAAGAGACCCAGTACTTC; CDR3aa: CASSSTARQETQYF
d_gene: TRBD1; abundance: NA; v_gene: TRBV2; j_gene: TRBJ2-5; CDR3nt: TGTGCCAGCAGTGAAGGGACAGGGGTTGGGACCCAGTACTTC; CDR3aa: CASSEGTGVGTQYF
d_gene: NA; abundance: NA; v_gene: TRBV7-2; j_gene: TRBJ2-3; CDR3nt: TGTGCCAGCAGCTTAGTAGGAGTGGGGTCAGATACGCAGTATTTT; CDR3aa: CASSLVGVGSDTQYF
d_gene: NA; abundance: NA; v_gene: TRBV6-1; j_gene: TRBJ1-2; CDR3nt: TGTGCCAGCAGTGAAAAGGGATTCTATGGCTACACCTTC; CDR3aa: CASSEKGFYGYTF
d_gene: NA; abundance: NA; v_gene: TRBV5-1; j_gene: TRBJ2-3; CDR3nt: TGCGCCAGCAGCCCCGGCGGACAGACCGATACGCAGTATTTT; CDR3aa: CASSPGGQTDTQYF
d_gene: NA; abundance: few; v_gene: TRBV7-2; j_gene: TRBJ2-3; CDR3nt: TGTGCCAGCAGCCCGACTTACTCAGGAACGCAGTATTTT; CDR3aa: CASSPTYSGTQYF
d_gene: TRBD1; abundance: NA; v_gene: TRBV4-1; j_gene: TRBJ1-5; CDR3nt: TGCGCCAGCAGCCAAGGAATGGCGGGACAGGGCAATCAGCCCCAGCATTTT; CDR3aa: CASSQGMAGQGNQPQHF
d_gene: NA; abundance: NA; v_gene: TRBV7-3; j_gene: TRBJ2-3; CDR3nt: TGTGCCAGCAGCCCTGGATCCACAGATACGCAGTATTTT; CDR3aa: CASSPGSTDTQYF
d_gene: NA; abundance: NA; v_gene: TRBV5-1; j_gene: TRBJ1-4; CDR3nt: TGCGCCAGCAGCTTGGCCGGGGTGAAGATTGAAAAACTGTTTTTT; CDR3aa: CASSLAGVKIEKLFF
d_gene: TRBD1; abundance: many; v_gene: TRBV28; j_gene: TRBJ1-2; CDR3nt: TGTGCCAGCAGCTCCGGGACAGGGTTTCGTGGCTACACCTTC; CDR3aa: CASSSGTGFRGYTF
d_gene: NA; abundance: few; v_gene: TRBV4-2; j_gene: TRBJ1-5; CDR3nt: TGTGCCAGCAGCCAAGATGACGGAAGGGATAGCAATCAGCCCCAGCATTTT; CDR3aa: CASSQDDGRDSNQPQHF
d_gene: TRBD1; abundance: NA; v_gene: TRBV5-1; j_gene: TRBJ1-2; CDR3nt: TGCGCCAGCAGCTCGATGGACAGGGATGGCTACACCTTC; CDR3aa: CASSSMDRDGYTF
d_gene: NA; abundance: NA; v_gene: TRBV6-5; j_gene: TRBJ2-7; CDR3nt: TGTGCCAGCAGGGAGTCTGGATGGGAGCAGTACTTC; CDR3aa: CASRESGWEQYF
d_gene: NA; abundance: NA; v_gene: TRBV7-8; j_gene: TRBJ2-7; CDR3nt: TGTGCCAGCAGCTTAGGGGCGGGTGGGAGTAGACCCTACGAGCAGTACTTC; CDR3aa: CASSLGAGGSRPYEQYF
d_gene: TRBD2; abundance: NA; v_gene: TRBV27; j_gene: TRBJ2-3; CDR3nt: TGTACACTAGCGGAGTTCACAGATACGCAGTATTTT; CDR3aa: CTLAEFTDTQYF
d_gene: NA; abundance: NA; v_gene: TRBV28; j_gene: TRBJ2-7; CDR3nt: TGTGCCAGCAGTAGAGGACACCAGCAGTACTTC; CDR3aa: CASSRGHQQYF
d_gene: TRBD1; abundance: NA; v_gene: TRBV2; j_gene: TRBJ2-7; CDR3nt: TGTGCCAGCAGTATGGACAGGGAGGACGAGCAGTACTTC; CDR3aa: CASSMDREDEQYF
d_gene: NA; abundance: few; v_gene: TRBV7-9; j_gene: TRBJ2-3; CDR3nt: TGTGCCAGCGGAGCGGACGGTTCTAGCACAGATACGCAGTATTTT; CDR3aa: CASGADGSSTDTQYF
d_gene: TRBD2; abundance: few; v_gene: TRBV7-2; j_gene: TRBJ2-1; CDR3nt: TGTGCCAGCAGCCCGCTAGCGGGCTCCTACAATGAGCAGTTCTTC; CDR3aa: CASSPLAGSYNEQFF
d_gene: TRBD2; abundance: NA; v_gene: TRBV25-1; j_gene: TRBJ2-2; CDR3nt: TGTGCCAGCAGAGATAGCGGGAGGGCCTCCGGGGAGCTGTTTTTT; CDR3aa: CASRDSGRASGELFF